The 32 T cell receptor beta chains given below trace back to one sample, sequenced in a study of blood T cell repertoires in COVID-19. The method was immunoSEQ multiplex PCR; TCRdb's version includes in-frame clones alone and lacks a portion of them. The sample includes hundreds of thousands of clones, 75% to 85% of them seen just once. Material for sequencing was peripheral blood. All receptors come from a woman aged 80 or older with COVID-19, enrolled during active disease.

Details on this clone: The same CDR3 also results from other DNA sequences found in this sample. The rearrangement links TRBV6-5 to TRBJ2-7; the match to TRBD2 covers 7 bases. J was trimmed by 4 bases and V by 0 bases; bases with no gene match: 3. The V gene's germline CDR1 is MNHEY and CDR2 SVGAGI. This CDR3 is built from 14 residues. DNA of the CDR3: TGTGCCAGCAGTTACTCGCGGGGGAGGTACGAGCAGTACTTC. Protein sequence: CASSYSRGRYEQYF.

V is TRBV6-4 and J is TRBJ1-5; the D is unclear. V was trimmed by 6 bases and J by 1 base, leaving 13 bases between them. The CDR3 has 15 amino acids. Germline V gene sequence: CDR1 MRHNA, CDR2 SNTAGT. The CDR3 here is CASRPVRESNQPQHF. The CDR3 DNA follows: TGTGCCAGCAGGCCGGTACGAGAAAGCAATCAGCCCCAGCATTTT.

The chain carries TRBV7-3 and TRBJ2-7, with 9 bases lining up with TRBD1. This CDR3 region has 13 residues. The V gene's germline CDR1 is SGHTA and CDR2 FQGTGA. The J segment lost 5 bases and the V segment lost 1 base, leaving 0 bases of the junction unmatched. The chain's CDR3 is CASSLRTGDEQYF. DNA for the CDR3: TGTGCCAGCAGCTTAAGGACAGGGGACGAGCAGTACTTC.

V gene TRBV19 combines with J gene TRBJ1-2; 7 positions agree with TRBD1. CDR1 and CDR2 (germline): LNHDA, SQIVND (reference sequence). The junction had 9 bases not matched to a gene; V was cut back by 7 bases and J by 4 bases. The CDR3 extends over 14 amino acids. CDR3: CASIVSGQIYGYTF. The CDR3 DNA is TGTGCCAGTATAGTATCGGGACAGATCTATGGCTACACCTTC.

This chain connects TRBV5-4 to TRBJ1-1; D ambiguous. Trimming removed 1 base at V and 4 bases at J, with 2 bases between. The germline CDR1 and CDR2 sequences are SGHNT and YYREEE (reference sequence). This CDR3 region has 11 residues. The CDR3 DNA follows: TGTGCCAGCAGCTTGCGCACTGAAGCTTTCTTT. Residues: CASSLRTEAFF.

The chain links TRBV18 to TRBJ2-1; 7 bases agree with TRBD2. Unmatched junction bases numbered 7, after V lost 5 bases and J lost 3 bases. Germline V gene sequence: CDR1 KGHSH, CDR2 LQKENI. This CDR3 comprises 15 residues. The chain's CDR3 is CASSVLASDYNEQFF. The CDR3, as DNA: TGTGCCAGCTCAGTACTAGCGTCGGACTACAATGAGCAGTTCTTC.

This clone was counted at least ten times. The CDR3 DNA reads TGTGCCAGCTCACCCCGCTCACAGGGGCCCACCGGGGAGCTGTTTTTT. The encoded protein is CASSPRSQGPTGELFF. The genes are TRBV18 and TRBJ2-2; TRBD1 aligns across 7 bases. This CDR3 is 16 amino acids long. The trim removed 3 bases at V and 4 bases at J, leaving 8 bases unmatched. Germline assignment: CDR1 KGHSH and CDR2 LQKENI.

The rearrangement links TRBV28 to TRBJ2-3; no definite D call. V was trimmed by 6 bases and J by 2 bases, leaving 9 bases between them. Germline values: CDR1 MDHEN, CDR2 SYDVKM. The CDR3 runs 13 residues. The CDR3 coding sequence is TGTGCCAGCAGCGGAGACGACACAGATACGCAGTATTTT. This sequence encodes CASSGDDTDTQYF.

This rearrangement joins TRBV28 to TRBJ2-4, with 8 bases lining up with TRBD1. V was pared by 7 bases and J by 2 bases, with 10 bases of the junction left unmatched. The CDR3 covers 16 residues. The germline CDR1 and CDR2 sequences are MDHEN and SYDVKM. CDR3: CASNFQGAGSKNIQYF. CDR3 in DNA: TGTGCCAGCAATTTTCAGGGGGCAGGATCCAAAAACATTCAGTACTTC.

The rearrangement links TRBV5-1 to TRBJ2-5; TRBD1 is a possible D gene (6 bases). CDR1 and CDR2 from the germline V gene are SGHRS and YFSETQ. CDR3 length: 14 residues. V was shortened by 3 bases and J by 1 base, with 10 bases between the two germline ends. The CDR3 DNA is TGCGCCAGCAGCTCAAACAGGGCCCAAGAGACCCAGTACTTC. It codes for CASSSNRAQETQYF.

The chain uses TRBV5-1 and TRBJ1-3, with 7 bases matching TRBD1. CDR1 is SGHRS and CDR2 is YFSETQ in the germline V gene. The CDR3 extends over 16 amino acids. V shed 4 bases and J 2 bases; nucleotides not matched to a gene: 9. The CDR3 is CASSPMTGWTGNTIYF. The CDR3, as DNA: TGCGCCAGCAGCCCGATGACAGGGTGGACTGGAAACACCATATATTTT.

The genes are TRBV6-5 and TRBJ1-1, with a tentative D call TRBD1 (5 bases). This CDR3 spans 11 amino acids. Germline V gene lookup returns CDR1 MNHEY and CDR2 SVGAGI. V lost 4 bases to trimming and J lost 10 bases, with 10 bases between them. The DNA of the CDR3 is TGTGCCAGCAGTTTTACAGGTGGAGCTTTCTTT. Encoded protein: CASSFTGGAFF.

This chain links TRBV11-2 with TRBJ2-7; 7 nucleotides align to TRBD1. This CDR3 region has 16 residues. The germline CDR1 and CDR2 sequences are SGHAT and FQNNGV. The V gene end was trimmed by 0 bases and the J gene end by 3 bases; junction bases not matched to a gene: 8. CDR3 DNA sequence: TGTGCCAGCAGCTTAGAAGGGTACAGGGGACACTACGAGCAGTACTTC. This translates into CASSLEGYRGHYEQYF.

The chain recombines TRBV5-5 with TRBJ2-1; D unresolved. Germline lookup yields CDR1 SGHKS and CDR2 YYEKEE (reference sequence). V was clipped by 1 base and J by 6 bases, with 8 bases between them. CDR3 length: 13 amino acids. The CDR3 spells CASSLISLNEQFF. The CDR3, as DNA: TGTGCCAGCAGCTTGATTTCCCTCAATGAGCAGTTCTTC.

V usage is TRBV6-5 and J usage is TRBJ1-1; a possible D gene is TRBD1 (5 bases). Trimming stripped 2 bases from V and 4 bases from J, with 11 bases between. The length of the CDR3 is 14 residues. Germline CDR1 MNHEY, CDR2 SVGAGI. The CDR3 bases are TGTGCCAGCAGTTACGGCAGGGTCGGCACTGAAGCTTTCTTT. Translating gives CASSYGRVGTEAFF.

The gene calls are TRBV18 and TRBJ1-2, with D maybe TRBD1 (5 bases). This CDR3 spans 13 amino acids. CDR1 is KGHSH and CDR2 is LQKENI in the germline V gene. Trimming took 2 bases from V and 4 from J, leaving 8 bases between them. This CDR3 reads CASSPRGGYGYTF. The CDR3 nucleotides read TGTGCCAGCTCACCAAGGGGCGGCTATGGCTACACCTTC.

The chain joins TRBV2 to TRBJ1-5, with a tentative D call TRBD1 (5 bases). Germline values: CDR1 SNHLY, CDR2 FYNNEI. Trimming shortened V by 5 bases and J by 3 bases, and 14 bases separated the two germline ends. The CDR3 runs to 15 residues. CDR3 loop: CASSTGGLDNQPQHF. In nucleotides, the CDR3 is TGTGCCAGCAGTACCGGGGGGTTGGACAATCAGCCCCAGCATTTT.

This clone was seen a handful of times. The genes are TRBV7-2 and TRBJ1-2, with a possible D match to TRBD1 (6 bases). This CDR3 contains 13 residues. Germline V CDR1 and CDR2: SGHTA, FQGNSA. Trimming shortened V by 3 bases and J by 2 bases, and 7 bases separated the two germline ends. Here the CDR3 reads CASSFTGNYGYTF. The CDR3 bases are TGTGCCAGCAGCTTTACAGGGAACTATGGCTACACCTTC.

CDR3 region: CASSQRGSETGELFF. For the CDR3, the DNA is TGTGCCAGCAGCCAAAGGGGGAGCGAAACCGGGGAGCTGTTTTTT. The rearrangement uses TRBV3-1 (or the pseudogene TRBV3-2) and TRBJ2-2, with a possible D match to TRBD1 (6 bases). V was pared by 2 bases and J by 5 bases, with 12 bases between. The CDR3 length is 15 residues. The V gene's germline CDR1 is LGHDT and CDR2 YNNKEL (reference sequence).

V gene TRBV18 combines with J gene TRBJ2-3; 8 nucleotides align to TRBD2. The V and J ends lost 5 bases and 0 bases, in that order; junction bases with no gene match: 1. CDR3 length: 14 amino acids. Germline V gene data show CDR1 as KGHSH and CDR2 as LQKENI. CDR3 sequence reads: CASSLAGSTDTQYF. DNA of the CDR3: TGTGCCAGCTCATTAGCGGGGAGCACAGATACGCAGTATTTT.

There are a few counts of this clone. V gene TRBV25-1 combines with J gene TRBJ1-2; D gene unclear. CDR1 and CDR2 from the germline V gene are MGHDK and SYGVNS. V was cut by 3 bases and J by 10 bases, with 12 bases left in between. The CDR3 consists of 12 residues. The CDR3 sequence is CASSDQSAVYTF. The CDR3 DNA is TGTGCCAGCAGTGATCAGTCCGCCGTCTACACCTTC.

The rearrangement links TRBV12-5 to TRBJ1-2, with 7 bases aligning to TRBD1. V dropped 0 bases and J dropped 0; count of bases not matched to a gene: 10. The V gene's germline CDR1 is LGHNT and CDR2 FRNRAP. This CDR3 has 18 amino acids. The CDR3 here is CASGLVTEGAPPNYGYTF. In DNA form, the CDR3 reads TGTGCTAGTGGTTTGGTAACTGAGGGGGCTCCTCCTAACTATGGCTACACCTTC.

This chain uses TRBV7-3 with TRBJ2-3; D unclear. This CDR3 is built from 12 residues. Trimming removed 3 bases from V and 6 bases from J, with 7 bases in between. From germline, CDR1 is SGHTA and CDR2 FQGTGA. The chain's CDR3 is CASSFYGDTQYF. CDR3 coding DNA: TGTGCCAGCAGCTTCTACGGGGATACGCAGTATTTT.

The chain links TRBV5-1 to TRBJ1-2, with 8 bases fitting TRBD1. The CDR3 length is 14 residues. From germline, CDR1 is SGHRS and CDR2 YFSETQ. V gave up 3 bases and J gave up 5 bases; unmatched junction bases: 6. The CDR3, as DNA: TGCGCCAGCAGCTCCTCGGGACAGGCTTATGGCTACACCTTC. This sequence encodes CASSSSGQAYGYTF.

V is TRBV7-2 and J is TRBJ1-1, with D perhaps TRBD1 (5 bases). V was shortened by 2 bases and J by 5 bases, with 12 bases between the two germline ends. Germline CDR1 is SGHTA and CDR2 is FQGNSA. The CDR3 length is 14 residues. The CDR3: CASSLQGPWTEAFF. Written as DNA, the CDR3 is TGTGCCAGCAGCTTACAGGGCCCGTGGACTGAAGCTTTCTTT.

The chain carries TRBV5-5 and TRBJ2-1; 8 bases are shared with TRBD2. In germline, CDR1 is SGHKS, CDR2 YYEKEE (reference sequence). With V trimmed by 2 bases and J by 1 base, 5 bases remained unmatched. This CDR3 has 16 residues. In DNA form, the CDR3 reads TGTGCCAGCAGCTTTAGCGGGGCGAGATCCTACAATGAGCAGTTCTTC. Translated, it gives CASSFSGARSYNEQFF. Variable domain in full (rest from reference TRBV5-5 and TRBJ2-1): DAGVTQSPTHLIKTRGQQVTLRCSPISGHKSVSWYQQVLGQGPQFIFQYYEKEERGRGNFPDRFSARQFPNYSSELNVNALLLGDSALYLCASSFSGARSYNEQFFGPGTRLTVL.

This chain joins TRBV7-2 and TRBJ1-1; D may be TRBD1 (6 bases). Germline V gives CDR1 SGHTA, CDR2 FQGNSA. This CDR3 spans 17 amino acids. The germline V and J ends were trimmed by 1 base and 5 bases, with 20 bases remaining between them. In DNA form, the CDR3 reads TGTGCCAGCAGCTTAGATTGGGGAGGGAGGGGGAGAACTGAAGCTTTCTTT. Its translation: CASSLDWGGRGRTEAFF.

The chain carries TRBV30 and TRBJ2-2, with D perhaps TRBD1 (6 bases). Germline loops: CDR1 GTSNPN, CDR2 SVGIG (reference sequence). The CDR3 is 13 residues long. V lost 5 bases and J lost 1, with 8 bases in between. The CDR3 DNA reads TGTGCCTGGGCCAGGGGGAACACCGGGGAGCTGTTTTTT. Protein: CAWARGNTGELFF. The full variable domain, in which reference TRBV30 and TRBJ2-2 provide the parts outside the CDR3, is SQTIHQWPATLVQPVGSPLSLECTVEGTSNPNLYWYRQAAGRGLQLLFYSVGIGQISSEVPQNLSASRPQDRQFILSSKKLLLSDSGFYLCAWARGNTGELFFGEGSRLTVL.

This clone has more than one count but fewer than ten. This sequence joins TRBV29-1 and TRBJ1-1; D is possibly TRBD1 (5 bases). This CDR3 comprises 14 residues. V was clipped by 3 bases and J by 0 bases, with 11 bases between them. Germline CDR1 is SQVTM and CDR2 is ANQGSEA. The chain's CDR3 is CSVDPTVMNTEAFF. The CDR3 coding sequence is TGCAGCGTTGACCCGACAGTCATGAACACTGAAGCTTTCTTT.

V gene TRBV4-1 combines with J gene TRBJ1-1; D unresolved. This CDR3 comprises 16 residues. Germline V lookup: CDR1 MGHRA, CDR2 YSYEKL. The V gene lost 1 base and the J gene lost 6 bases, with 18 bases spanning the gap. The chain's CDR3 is CASSQASGLVYAEAFF. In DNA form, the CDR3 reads TGCGCCAGCAGCCAAGCCTCAGGTCTCGTCTACGCTGAAGCTTTCTTT.

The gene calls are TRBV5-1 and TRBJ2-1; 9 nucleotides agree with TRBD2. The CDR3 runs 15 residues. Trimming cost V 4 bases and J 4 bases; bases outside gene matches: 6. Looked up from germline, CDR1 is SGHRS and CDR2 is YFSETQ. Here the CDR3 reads CASSATSGAYNEQFF. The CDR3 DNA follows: TGCGCCAGCAGCGCGACTAGCGGAGCTTACAATGAGCAGTTCTTC.

The CDR3, as DNA: TGTGCCAGCCAAGGGGCAGGGGGCGAAGCTTTCTTT. Translated, it gives CASQGAGGEAFF. The rearrangement joins TRBV19 to TRBJ1-1, with TRBD1 matching 8 bases. The CDR3 consists of 12 residues. Unmatched junction bases numbered 8, after V lost 9 bases and J lost 8 bases. Germline CDR1 LNHDA, CDR2 SQIVND (reference sequence).